This paragraph reports one TCR beta chain. This record belongs to a study of CD8+CD57+ T cells in acquired aplastic anemia. Study background: The mean DNA yield obtained from sorted CD4+ and CD8+ cells came to around 3 ug.

Genomic DNA, the template, was used for profiling of the TCR beta VDJ and CDR3. MiXCR, applied by TCRdb to the reads, yields one record per CDR3 protein. The profile shows 400,000 to 500,000 distinct CDR3 sequences, around 68% of them singletons. This CDR3 spans 12 amino acids. V lost 6 bases, J lost 6 bases, and 12 bases lay in between. Germline V CDR1 and CDR2: SNHLY, FYNNEI. J is TRBJ2-7 and V is TRBV2; D might be TRBD2 (6 bases). The sequencing sample was made of sorted CD4+, CD8+, or CD8+CD57+ T cells (not recorded which) from PBMCs. The TCR was taken from a human donor in good health, serving as a control. CDR3 loop: CASRGGGIEQYF. DNA for the CDR3: TGTGCCAGCAGGGGGGGTGGTATCGAGCAGTACTTC.